The entry below gives a single T cell receptor beta chain sequence along with its context. Other nucleotide sequences in the sample specify the same CDR3. The sample belongs to a study of blood T cell repertoires in COVID-19. The wider study: Sources were T cells, B-cell-depleted T cells, or PBMCs; the material itself was cDNA or gDNA.

Source study methods: Nucleated cell number was recorded as an estimate derived from reference gene primer amplification. The data were produced by immunoSEQ multiplex PCR, yet TCRdb's version contains in-frame clones alone and is incomplete. V, J and clone size reflect that table, while D and trimming were determined from the DNA. The table includes tens of thousands of clones, 70% to 80% detected once. Germline CDR1 SGHRS, CDR2 YFSETQ. V dropped 0 bases and J dropped 8 bases, with 9 bases sitting between them. The CDR3 is made up of 13 amino acids. V is TRBV5-1 and J is TRBJ2-1; D call uncertain. This TCR derives from a human donor in a cohort sampled during active COVID-19. The material sequenced was peripheral blood. DNA of the CDR3: TGCGCCAGCAGCTTGGCAATAGCCGATGAGCAGTTCTTC. Its protein product is CASSLAIADEQFF.